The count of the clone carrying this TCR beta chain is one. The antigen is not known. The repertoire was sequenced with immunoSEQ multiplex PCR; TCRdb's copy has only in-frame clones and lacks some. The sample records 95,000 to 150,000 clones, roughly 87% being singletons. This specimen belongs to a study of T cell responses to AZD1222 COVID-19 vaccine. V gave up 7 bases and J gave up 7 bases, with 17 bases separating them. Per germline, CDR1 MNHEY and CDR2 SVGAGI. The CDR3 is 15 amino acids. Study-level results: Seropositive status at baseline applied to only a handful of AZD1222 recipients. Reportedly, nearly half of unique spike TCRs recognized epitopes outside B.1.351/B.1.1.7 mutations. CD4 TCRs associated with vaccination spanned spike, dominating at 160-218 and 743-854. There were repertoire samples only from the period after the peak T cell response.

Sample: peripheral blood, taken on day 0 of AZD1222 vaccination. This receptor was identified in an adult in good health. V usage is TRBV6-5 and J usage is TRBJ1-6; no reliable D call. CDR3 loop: CASTQALTGNSPLHF. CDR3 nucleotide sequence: TGTGCCAGCACCCAGGCCCTGACGGGAAATTCACCCCTCCACTTT.